The source of this TCR beta chain is a study of T cell responses to AZD1222 COVID-19 vaccine (dated by TCRdb to about 2021). With respect to the entire study: TCR sequencing covered more than 230 trial participants: nearly 210 given two doses of AZD1222 and about 26 given two doses of MenACWY control vaccine. Trial participants were enrolled by age into 18-55, 56-69 and 70-plus year subgroups, with approximately 160, 26 and 62 TCR-sequenced participants respectively.

The meaning of the sample's time point label: about 28 days (+/-7) after the second vaccine dose. AZD1222 recipients whose second dose came at about 4 weeks and those whose second dose came at about 12 weeks were combined into one group, since spike-specific TCR depth and breadth did not differ between the two schedules. The vaccinee samples were drawn from two UK trials, COV001 and COV002, one of which was a single-blind randomized controlled phase 2/3 trial testing AZD1222 (ChAdOx1 nCoV-19) in healthy adults. For TCRbeta chain sequencing, PBMC samples from trial participants were taken at day 0 and at day 28 after the second dose. What the authors observed across the whole study: Conclusions about previously exposed vaccinees are limited because only a handful of AZD1222 recipients were SARS-CoV-2 seropositive at baseline. After two AZD1222 doses, spike-specific TCR breadth and depth were significantly higher than at day 0 and than in MenACWY recipients. No day 14 peak-response samples were available, so repertoires were characterized only after the peak T cell response. In the small 56-69-year group, the increase in depth fell short of significance, most likely because of low power. Epitopes outside the regions mutated in the B.1.351 and B.1.1.7 variants were reportedly recognized by nearly half of the unique spike-specific TCRs. Most participants were white British and females outnumbered males, and the authors suggested that clonal diversity may have been underestimated. Vaccine-associated CD4 TCRs spanned the whole spike protein, with dominant responses in regions 160-218 and 743-854.

Worth noting for this clone: Its binding antigen is unknown. Per-base quality was not reported, and no clone a single base away is much larger than it.

The CDR3 regions of human TCRbeta chains were analyzed by immunosequencing. Turning to the authors' computational methods: TCRs in the repertoires were matched against a reference library of SARS-CoV-2-specific TCRs that had been generated with the MIRA antigen-specificity platform. Breadth was defined as the fraction of unique TCRs that were SARS-CoV-2-associated. Depth was defined as the fraction of total T cells that were SARS-CoV-2-associated. Each spike-specific TCR was assigned to its reactive spike region and to a CD4 or CD8 class using the MIRA data. Log10-transformed breadth and depth values were compared by one-way ANOVA with Sidak's multiple comparisons tests. The table was pulled from immuneACCESS by TCRdb, which kept in-frame rearrangements only. Such tables lose some clones; where checked, under half of the loss comes from unresolved V genes, and the rest has no known cause. The V and J calls and the clone size are those of that table, but D and trimming were determined from the DNA. The sample table holds roughly 150,000 clones, of which approximately 92% were seen once. Clones ranked in the top ten supply approximately 6.8% of the sample.

The clonotype comes from an adult who received the AZD1222 COVID-19 vaccine. Material: peripheral blood, obtained 28 days after the second AZD1222 dose.

Here the CDR3 is given as CASRSIDRAGYTF. The DNA sequence reads TGTGCCAGCAGGTCGATCGACAGGGCTGGCTACACCTTC. The chain links TRBV12-3 or TRBV12-4 with TRBJ1-2, with TRBD1 identical over 7 junction bases. The CDR3 holds 13 amino acids from the cysteine to the phenylalanine. CDR3 DNA is the only sequence kept; it has 39 bases, read in frame from the first base. Trimming takes 6 bases off V and 7 bases off J; junction bases not matched to a gene: 8.